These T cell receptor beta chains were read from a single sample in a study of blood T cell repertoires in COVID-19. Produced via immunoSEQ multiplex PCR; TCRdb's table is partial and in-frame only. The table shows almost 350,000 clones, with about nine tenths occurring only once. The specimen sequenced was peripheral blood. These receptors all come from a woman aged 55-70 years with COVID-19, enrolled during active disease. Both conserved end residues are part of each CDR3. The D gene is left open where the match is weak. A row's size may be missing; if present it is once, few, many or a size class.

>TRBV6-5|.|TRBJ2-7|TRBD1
CASSYGTAVPTLEQYF
TGTGCCAGCAGTTACGGGACAGCTGTCCCCACCCTCGAGCAGTACTTC
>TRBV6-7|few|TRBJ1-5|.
CASSYGRLYSNQPQHF
TGTGCCAGCAGTTATGGCAGATTGTATAGCAATCAGCCCCAGCATTTT
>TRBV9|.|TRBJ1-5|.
CASSVGAQGQPQHF
TGTGCCAGCAGCGTAGGGGCACAGGGCCAGCCCCAGCATTTT
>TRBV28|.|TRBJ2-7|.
CASSSPLRWYF
TGTGCCAGCAGTTCCCCCCTTCGGTGGTACTTC
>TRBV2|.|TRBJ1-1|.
CASSREANTEAFF
TGTGCCAGCAGTCGGGAAGCCAACACTGAAGCTTTCTTT
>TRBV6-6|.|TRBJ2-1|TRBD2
CASTTAGGPINEQFF
TGTGCCAGCACAACAGCGGGGGGGCCTATCAATGAGCAGTTCTTC
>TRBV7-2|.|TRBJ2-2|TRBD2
CASSHGLGGGMGTGELFF
TGTGCCAGCAGCCACGGATTGGGCGGGGGGATGGGCACCGGGGAGCTGTTTTTT
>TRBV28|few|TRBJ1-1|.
CASSLSGSLGAFF
TGTGCCAGCAGTCTCTCCGGGTCGCTGGGAGCTTTCTTT
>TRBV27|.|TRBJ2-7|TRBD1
CASSLGTGYEQYF
TGTGCCAGCAGTTTAGGGACAGGGTACGAGCAGTACTTC
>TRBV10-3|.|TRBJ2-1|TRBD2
CAISGTSGYNEQFF
TGTGCCATCAGTGGGACTAGCGGCTACAATGAGCAGTTCTTC
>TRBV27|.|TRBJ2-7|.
CASSFSEAYEQYF
TGTGCCAGCAGTTTTTCGGAGGCCTACGAGCAGTACTTC
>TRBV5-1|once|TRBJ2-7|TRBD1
CASSRTGTGSSYEQYF
TGCGCCAGCAGCCGAACCGGGACAGGGAGCTCCTACGAGCAGTACTTC
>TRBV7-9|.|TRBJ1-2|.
CASSSGFGTIYGYTF
TGTGCCAGCAGCTCCGGCTTCGGGACAATCTACGGCTACACCTTC
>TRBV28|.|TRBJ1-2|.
CASSSEGGYYGYTF
TGTGCCAGCAGTTCCGAAGGGGGATACTATGGCTACACCTTC
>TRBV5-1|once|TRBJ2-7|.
CASSSSGTRTYEQYF
TGCGCCAGCAGCTCCAGTGGGACAAGAACCTACGAGCAGTACTTC
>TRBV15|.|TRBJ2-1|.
CATSGDSYNEQFF
TGTGCCACCAGCGGAGACAGCTACAATGAGCAGTTCTTC
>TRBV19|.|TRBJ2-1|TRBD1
CASRITGVPSSEQFF
TGTGCCAGTAGGATCACAGGGGTACCCTCGAGTGAGCAGTTCTTC
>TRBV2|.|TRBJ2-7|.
CASSTRQPPYEQYF
TGTGCCAGCAGTACCCGACAGCCGCCCTACGAGCAGTACTTC